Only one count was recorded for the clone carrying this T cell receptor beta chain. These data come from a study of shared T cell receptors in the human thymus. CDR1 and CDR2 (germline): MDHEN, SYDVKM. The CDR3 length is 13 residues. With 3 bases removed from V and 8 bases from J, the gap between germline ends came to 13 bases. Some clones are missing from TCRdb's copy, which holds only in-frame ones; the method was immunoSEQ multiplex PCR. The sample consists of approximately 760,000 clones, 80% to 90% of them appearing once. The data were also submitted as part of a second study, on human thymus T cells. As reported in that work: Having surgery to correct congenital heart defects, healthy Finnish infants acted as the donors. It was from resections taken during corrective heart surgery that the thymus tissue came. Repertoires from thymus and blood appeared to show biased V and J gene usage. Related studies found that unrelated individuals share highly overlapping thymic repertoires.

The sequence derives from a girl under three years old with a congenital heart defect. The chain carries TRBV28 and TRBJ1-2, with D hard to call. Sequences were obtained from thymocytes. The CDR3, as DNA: TGTGCCAGCAGTTTGCCGGGGTTTGTAGGCTACACCTTC. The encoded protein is CASSLPGFVGYTF.